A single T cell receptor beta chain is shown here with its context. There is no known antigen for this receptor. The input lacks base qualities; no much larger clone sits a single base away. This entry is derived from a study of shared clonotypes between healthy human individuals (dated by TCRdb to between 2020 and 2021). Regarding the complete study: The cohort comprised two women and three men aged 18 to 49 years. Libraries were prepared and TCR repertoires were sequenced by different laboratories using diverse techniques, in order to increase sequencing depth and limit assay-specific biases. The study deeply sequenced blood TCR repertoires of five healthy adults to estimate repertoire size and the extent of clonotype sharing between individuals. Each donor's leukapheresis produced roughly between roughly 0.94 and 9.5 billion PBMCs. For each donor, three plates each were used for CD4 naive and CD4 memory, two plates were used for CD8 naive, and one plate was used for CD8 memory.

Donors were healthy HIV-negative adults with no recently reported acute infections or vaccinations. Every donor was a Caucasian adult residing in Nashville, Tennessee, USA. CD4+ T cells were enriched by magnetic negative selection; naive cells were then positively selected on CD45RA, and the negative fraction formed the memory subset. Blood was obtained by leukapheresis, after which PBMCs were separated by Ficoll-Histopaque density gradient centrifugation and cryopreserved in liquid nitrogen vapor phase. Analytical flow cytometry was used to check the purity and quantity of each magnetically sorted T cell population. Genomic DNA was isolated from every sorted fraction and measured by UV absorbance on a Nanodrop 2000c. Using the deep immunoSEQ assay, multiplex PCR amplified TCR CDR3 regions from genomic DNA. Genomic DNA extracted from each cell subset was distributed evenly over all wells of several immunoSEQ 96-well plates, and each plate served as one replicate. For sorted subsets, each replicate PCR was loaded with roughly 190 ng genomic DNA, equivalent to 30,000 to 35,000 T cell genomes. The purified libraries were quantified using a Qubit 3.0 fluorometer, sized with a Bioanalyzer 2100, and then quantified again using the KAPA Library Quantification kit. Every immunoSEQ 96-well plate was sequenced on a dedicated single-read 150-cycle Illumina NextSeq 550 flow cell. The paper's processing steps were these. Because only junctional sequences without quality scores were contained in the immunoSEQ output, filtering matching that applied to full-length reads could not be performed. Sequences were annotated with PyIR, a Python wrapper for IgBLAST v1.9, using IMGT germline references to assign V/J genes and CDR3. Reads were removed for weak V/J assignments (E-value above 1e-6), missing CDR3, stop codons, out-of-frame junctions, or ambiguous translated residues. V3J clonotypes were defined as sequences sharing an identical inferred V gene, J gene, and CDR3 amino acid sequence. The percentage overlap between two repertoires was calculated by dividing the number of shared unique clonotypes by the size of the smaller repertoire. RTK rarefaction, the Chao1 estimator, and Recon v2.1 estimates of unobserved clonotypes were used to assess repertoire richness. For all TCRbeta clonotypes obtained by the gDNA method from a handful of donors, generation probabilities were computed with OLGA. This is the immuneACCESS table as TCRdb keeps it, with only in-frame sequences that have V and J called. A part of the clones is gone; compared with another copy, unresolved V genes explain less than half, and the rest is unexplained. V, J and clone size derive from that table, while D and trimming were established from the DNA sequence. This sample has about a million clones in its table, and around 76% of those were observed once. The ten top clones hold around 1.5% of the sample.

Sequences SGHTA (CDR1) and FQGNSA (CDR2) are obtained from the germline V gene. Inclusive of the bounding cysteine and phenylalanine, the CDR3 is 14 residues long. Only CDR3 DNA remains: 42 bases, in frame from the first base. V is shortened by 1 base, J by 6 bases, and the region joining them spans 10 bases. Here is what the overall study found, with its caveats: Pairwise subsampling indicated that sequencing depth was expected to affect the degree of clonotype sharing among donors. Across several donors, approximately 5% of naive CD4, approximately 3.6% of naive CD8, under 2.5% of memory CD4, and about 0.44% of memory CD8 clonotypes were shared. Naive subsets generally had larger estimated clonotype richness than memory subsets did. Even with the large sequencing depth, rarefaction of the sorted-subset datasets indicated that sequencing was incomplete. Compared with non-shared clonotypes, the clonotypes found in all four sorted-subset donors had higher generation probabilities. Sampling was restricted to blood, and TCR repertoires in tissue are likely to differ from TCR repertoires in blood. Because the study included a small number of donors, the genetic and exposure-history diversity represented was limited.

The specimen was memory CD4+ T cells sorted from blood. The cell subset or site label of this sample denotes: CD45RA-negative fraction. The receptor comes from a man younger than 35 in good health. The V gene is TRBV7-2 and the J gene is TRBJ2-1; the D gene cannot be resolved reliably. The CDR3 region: CASSLGRLSNEQFF. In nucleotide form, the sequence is TGTGCCAGCAGCTTAGGGAGATTATCCAATGAGCAGTTCTTC.